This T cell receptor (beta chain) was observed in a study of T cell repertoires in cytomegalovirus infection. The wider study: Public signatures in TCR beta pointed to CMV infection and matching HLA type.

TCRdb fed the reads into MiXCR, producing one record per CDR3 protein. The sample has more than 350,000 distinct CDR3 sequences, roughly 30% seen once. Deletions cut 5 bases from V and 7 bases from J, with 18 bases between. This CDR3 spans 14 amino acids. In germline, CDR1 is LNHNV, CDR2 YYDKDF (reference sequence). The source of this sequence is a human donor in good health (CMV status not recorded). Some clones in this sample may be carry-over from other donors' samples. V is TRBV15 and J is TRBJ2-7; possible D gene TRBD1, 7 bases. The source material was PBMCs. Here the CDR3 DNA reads TGTGCCACCAGCTGGGACTGGGGGACAGAAGAGCAGTACTTC. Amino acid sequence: CATSWDWGTEEQYF.